This T cell receptor beta chain was identified in a study of blood T cell repertoires in COVID-19. Method: immunoSEQ multiplex PCR; TCRdb's copy keeps in-frame clones and lacks some. The sample records over 200,000 clones, roughly 86% being singletons. In germline, CDR1 is MNHNS, CDR2 SASEGT. This CDR3 comprises 14 residues. V and J are TRBV6-1 and TRBJ2-7, with 7 bases matching TRBD1. The sample taken for sequencing was peripheral blood. This receptor was taken from a woman aged 45-65 years with active or convalescent COVID-19. The CDR3 DNA reads TGTGCCAGCAGTGAAGCTCCCTGGGGGACAGAGAAGCACGTC. Residues: CASSEAPWGTEKHV.